This T cell receptor (beta chain) was identified during a study of T cell responses to AZD1222 COVID-19 vaccine. Study findings and constraints: Seropositive AZD1222 recipients at baseline numbered only five to seven. Variant regions that are unmutated are reportedly the target of nearly half of spike-specific TCRs.

The germline V and J ends were trimmed by 0 bases and 10 bases, with 5 bases remaining between them. The CDR3 contains 11 residues. CDR1 and CDR2 (germline): SGHDT, YYEEEE. This clone was detected once. Its cognate antigen is unknown. Other DNA sequences from this sample encode an identical CDR3 as well. Clones were read by immunoSEQ multiplex PCR, and TCRdb kept only the in-frame ones, dropping some. The sample shows 100,000 or so clones, 80% to 95% of them seen only once. This clonotype originated in an adult in good health. The chain uses TRBV5-6 and TRBJ2-1; D gene ambiguous. Sequences were derived from peripheral blood, sampled on day 0 of AZD1222 vaccination. As DNA, the CDR3 is TGTGCCAGCAGCTTGGGAGGAGAGCAGTTCTTC. As protein: CASSLGGEQFF.